This T cell receptor beta chain was captured in a study of shared clonotypes between healthy human individuals (TCRdb year 2020). Regarding the study in general: The cohort included three men and a couple of women between 18 and 49 years of age. For each donor, CD4 naive and CD4 memory were each given three plates, CD8 naive was given two plates, and CD8 memory was given one plate. To estimate repertoire size and how much clonotypes are shared between individuals, the study performed deep sequencing of blood TCR repertoires from roughly five healthy adults. To increase sequencing depth and limit assay-specific biases, TCR repertoire library preparation and sequencing were carried out by different laboratories using diverse techniques. Each donor's leukapheresis produced roughly between roughly 0.85 and 9.5 billion PBMCs.

The CDR3, cysteine through phenylalanine, is 17 amino acids long. Of the read, only the CDR3 DNA is kept; its 51 bases are in frame from base 1. The germline ends are 20 bases apart after V is trimmed by 3 bases and J by 4 bases. In the germline V gene, CDR1 corresponds to LGHNA and CDR2 to YNFKEQ. Donors were healthy HIV-negative adults with no recently reported acute infections or vaccinations. Every donor was a Caucasian adult living in Nashville, Tennessee, USA. CD4+ T cells were enriched by magnetic negative selection; naive cells were then positively selected on CD45RA, and the negative fraction formed the memory subset. Blood was collected by leukapheresis, and PBMCs were isolated by Ficoll-Histopaque density gradient centrifugation and then cryopreserved in liquid nitrogen vapor phase. Analytical flow cytometry was used to check the purity and quantity of each magnetically sorted T cell population. Genomic DNA was isolated from every sorted fraction and measured by UV absorbance on a Nanodrop 2000c.

The paper as a whole reports these results and caveats: Naive subsets generally had larger estimated clonotype richness than memory subsets did. Because the study included a small number of donors, the genetic and exposure-history diversity represented was limited. Across a handful of donors, about 5.2% of naive CD4, roughly 3.5% of naive CD8, roughly 2.3% of memory CD4, and 0.4% to 0.45% of memory CD8 clonotypes were shared. Based on pairwise subsampling, the degree of clonotype sharing among donors was expected to be affected by sequencing depth. Sampling was restricted to blood, and TCR repertoires in tissue are likely to differ from TCR repertoires in blood. Compared with non-shared clonotypes, the clonotypes found in all four sorted-subset donors had higher generation probabilities. Even with the large sequencing depth, rarefaction of the sorted-subset datasets indicated that sequencing was incomplete.

Using the deep immunoSEQ assay, TCR CDR3 regions were amplified from genomic DNA by multiplex PCR. Extracted genomic DNA from each cell subset was spread evenly across all wells of several immunoSEQ 96-well plates, with each plate serving as a replicate. Each replicate PCR for sorted subsets received roughly 200 ng genomic DNA, equal to roughly 33,000 T cell genomes. The purified libraries were quantified using a Qubit 3.0 fluorometer, sized with a Bioanalyzer 2100, and then quantified again using the KAPA Library Quantification kit. A separate single-read 150-cycle Illumina NextSeq 550 flow cell was used to sequence each immunoSEQ 96-well plate. The paper's processing steps were these. Because only junctional sequences without quality scores were contained in the immunoSEQ output, filtering matching that applied to full-length reads could not be performed. To assign V/J genes and CDR3, sequences were annotated against IMGT germline references using PyIR, a Python wrapper for IgBLAST v1.9. Reads were removed for weak V/J assignments (E-value above 1e-6), missing CDR3, stop codons, out-of-frame junctions, or ambiguous translated residues. V3J clonotypes were defined as sequences sharing the same inferred V gene, J gene, and CDR3 amino acid sequence. The percentage overlap between two repertoires was calculated by dividing the number of shared unique clonotypes by the size of the smaller repertoire. RTK rarefaction, the Chao1 estimator, and Recon v2.1 estimates of unobserved clonotypes were used to assess repertoire richness. Generation probabilities for all TCRbeta clonotypes obtained by the gDNA method from a handful of donors were computed using OLGA. Held by TCRdb, this immuneACCESS table contains in-frame sequences only and omits some clones. Under half of the omission traces to an unresolved V gene where checked; the cause of the rest is unknown. The DNA gave D and trimming, while V, J and clone size come from that table. A total of roughly 1.5 million clones appear in this sample, around 98% of them only once. In total, the top ten clones hold about 0.45% of the sample.

Note on this clone: Its specific antigen is unknown. Base qualities are not recorded, but no much larger clone differs from it by a single base.

This receptor was identified in a man in his thirties or forties in good health. Material for sequencing was naive CD4+ T cells sorted from blood. The cell subset or site label here, explained by the study, means: CD45RA+ positively selected. In this chain, TRBV4-2 is recombined with TRBJ2-3, with a tentative D gene TRBD2 over 6 matching bases. The nucleotide sequence is given as TGTGCCAGCAGCCAGCCGCCGGGACTGAACTTTGCAGATACGCAGTATTTT. This is translated as CASSQPPGLNFADTQYF.